This TCR beta chain is from a study of T cell responses to AZD1222 COVID-19 vaccine. Pooling covered second doses at about 4 or about 12 weeks. V lost 4 bases and J lost 0, with 13 bases in between. This CDR3 region has 15 residues. Germline V gene sequence: CDR1 GTSNPN, CDR2 SVGIG (reference sequence). Comments on this clone: The antigen is undetermined.

Here immunoSEQ multiplex PCR was the method, and the copy in TCRdb shows in-frame clones only, minus some. Of 120,000 to 150,000 clones in the sample, just over 90% are singletons; the top ten hold less than 2%. General study points: Unmutated variant regions reportedly attract nearly half of all spike-specific TCRs. Spike-specific TCR breadth and depth were elevated following two AZD1222 doses.

The rearrangement uses TRBV30 and TRBJ1-5; tentative D call: TRBD1 (5 bases). This sequence was found in an adult who received the AZD1222 COVID-19 vaccine. The sequenced sample was peripheral blood, obtained 28 days after the second AZD1222 dose. For the CDR3, the DNA is TGTGCCTGGACCCCTGGGGCCTTTAGCAATCAGCCCCAGCATTTT. This translates into CAWTPGAFSNQPQHF. Using reference TRBV30 and TRBJ1-5 for the parts outside the CDR3, the full variable domain is SQTIHQWPATLVQPVGSPLSLECTVEGTSNPNLYWYRQAAGRGLQLLFYSVGIGQISSEVPQNLSASRPQDRQFILSSKKLLLSDSGFYLCAWTPGAFSNQPQHFGDGTRLSIL.